There are many counts of the clone carrying this T cell receptor beta chain. 5'-RACE, quantitative and with molecular barcodes, yielded the TCR beta libraries. TCRdb ran MiXCR on the 5' RACE reads and lists one entry per CDR3 protein. The repertoire holds approximately 92,000 distinct CDR3 sequences, with about 9% as singletons. This specimen comes from a study of CD8 T cells in ankylosing spondylitis. Trimming removed 4 bases from V and 4 bases from J, with 17 bases in between. Looked up from germline, CDR1 is SGHRS and CDR2 is YFSETQ. This CDR3 contains 15 residues. The material sequenced was blood, either unsorted or a sorted T cell fraction (not recorded which). This clonotype was obtained from a male donor with ankylosing spondylitis or in good health (not recorded which). The chain links TRBV5-1 to TRBJ1-1; a possible D gene is TRBD1 (6 bases). The CDR3 bases are TGCGCCAGCAGCCCGGTAGGGGGAATGGGCACTGAAGCTTTCTTT. Translating gives CASSPVGGMGTEAFF.